The clone carrying this T cell receptor beta chain occurred once. The data derive from a study of Ad26.COV2.S vaccination and SARS-CoV-2 variants. This sample's treatment: around 19 received Ad26.COV2.S at low or high dose, single or two shots; about 5 received placebo; per-sample allocation not given. On day 63 after the first injection, vaccine and placebo recipients gave samples. Sequencing used immunoSEQ multiplex PCR; TCRdb keeps in-frame clones, though not all of them. Here the sample spans over 400,000 clones, around 92% being singletons. The source material was peripheral blood, sampled in a trial of Ad26.COV2.S vaccine versus placebo. This clonotype was obtained from a person between 18 and 65 years old who received the Ad26.COV2.S COVID-19 vaccine or a placebo.

CDR3 residues: CASSYSIRGGTDTQYF. The CDR3 bases are TGCGCCAGCAGCTATTCGATCCGGGGTGGGACAGATACGCAGTATTTT. J is TRBJ2-3 and V is TRBV5-1; possible D gene TRBD2, 5 bases. The CDR3 totals 16 residues. CDR1 and CDR2 from the germline V gene are SGHRS and YFSETQ. Trimming removed 3 bases from V and 3 bases from J, with 17 bases in between.